These T cell receptor beta chains were read from a single sample in a study of T-cell reconstitution after alpha-beta-depleted transplantation in children. TCRdb ran MiXCR on the PCR reads and lists one entry per CDR3 protein. The sample lists about 370,000 distinct CDR3 sequences; 20% were seen once. Sequencing used PBMCs from the stem cell graft donor, obtained from the stem cell graft. These TCRs come from a human donor who donated a stem cell graft to a child with acute myeloid leukemia. Each CDR3 is given with its conserved first and last residue. D genes are given only for firm matches. Only some rows state a clone size, as once, few, many or a class for expanded clones.

once - TRBJ2-5 TRBV28 CASSSPGGGLRSQYF TGTGCCAGCAGCTCCCCCGGCGGGGGCCTAAGATCCCAGTACTTC
- TRBD2 TRBJ2-1 TRBV4-2 CASSQDVSGRAWNEQFF TGTGCCAGCAGCCAAGACGTTAGCGGGAGGGCCTGGAATGAGCAGTTCTTC
many TRBD2 TRBJ2-5 TRBV29-1 CSVKPIGGGQQETQYF TGCAGCGTTAAACCGATTGGCGGGGGTCAGCAAGAGACCCAGTACTTC
many - TRBJ1-2 TRBV29-1 CSVDPRSGYTF TGCAGCGTTGACCCAAGGAGCGGCTACACCTTC
- TRBD2 TRBJ2-2 TRBV12-3/TRBV12-4 CASSYSTSGGTGELFF TGTGCCAGCAGTTACAGCACTAGCGGAGGGACCGGGGAGCTGTTTTTT
- TRBD2 TRBJ2-2 TRBV29-1 CSVEGLAGVTGELFF TGCAGCGTTGAAGGACTAGCGGGGGTCACCGGGGAGCTGTTTTTT
- - TRBJ1-1 TRBV19 CASSTNWDLGGTEAFF TGTGCCAGTAGTACTAACTGGGACCTTGGTGGCACTGAAGCTTTCTTT
- - TRBJ1-2 TRBV29-1 CSVEVRTDGYTF TGCAGCGTTGAAGTCCGGACGGATGGCTACACCTTC
- - TRBJ2-7 TRBV29-1 CSVEDPSHYEQYF TGCAGCGTTGAAGATCCGTCCCACTACGAGCAGTACTTC
many TRBD2 TRBJ2-3 TRBV6-2/TRBV6-3 CASSTSGSPTDTQYF TGTGCCAGCAGCACTAGCGGGAGCCCCACAGATACGCAGTATTTT
many - TRBJ1-1 TRBV29-1 CSVDRNTNTEAFF TGCAGCGTTGACAGGAATACGAACACTGAAGCTTTCTTT
- - TRBJ1-5 TRBV12-3/TRBV12-4 CASSLGLSNQPQHF TGTGCCAGCAGTTTAGGCCTAAGCAATCAGCCCCAGCATTTT
many - TRBJ2-5 TRBV12-3/TRBV12-4 CASSPGDETQYF TGTGCCAGCAGTCCAGGGGATGAGACCCAGTACTTC
- - TRBJ2-3 TRBV29-1 CSSLNTDTQYF TGCAGCTCCCTCAACACAGATACGCAGTATTTT
- - TRBJ2-1 TRBV27 CASSKGGFEQFF TGTGCCAGCAGCAAGGGGGGGTTTGAGCAGTTCTTC
- TRBD2 TRBJ2-1 TRBV5-6 CASSLVAGVSNEQFF TGTGCCAGCAGCTTGGTAGCGGGAGTTAGTAATGAGCAGTTCTTC
few - TRBJ2-7 TRBV6-5 CASSYDRRAYEQYF TGTGCCAGCAGTTACGACAGGAGAGCCTACGAGCAGTACTTC
- TRBD1 TRBJ1-2 TRBV28 CASSPRGLSYTF TGTGCCAGCAGTCCGAGGGGGCTGAGCTACACCTTC
- - TRBJ2-7 TRBV7-9 CASSIGYAEQYF TGTGCCAGCAGCATCGGGTACGCCGAGCAGTACTTC
few TRBD1 TRBJ1-2 TRBV25-1 CASSEGGWQGAGGYTF TGTGCCAGCAGTGAAGGTGGCTGGCAGGGGGCTGGTGGCTACACCTTC
few TRBD1 TRBJ2-1 TRBV5-1 CASSPPGQGDNEQFF TGCGCCAGCAGCCCGCCGGGACAGGGTGACAATGAGCAGTTCTTC
- - TRBJ2-7 TRBV18 CASSPPRAGPGYEQYF TGTGCCAGCTCACCACCTCGGGCAGGACCAGGATACGAGCAGTACTTC
many TRBD2 TRBJ2-1 TRBV29-1 CSVATSAEQFF TGCAGCGTCGCGACTAGCGCTGAGCAGTTCTTC